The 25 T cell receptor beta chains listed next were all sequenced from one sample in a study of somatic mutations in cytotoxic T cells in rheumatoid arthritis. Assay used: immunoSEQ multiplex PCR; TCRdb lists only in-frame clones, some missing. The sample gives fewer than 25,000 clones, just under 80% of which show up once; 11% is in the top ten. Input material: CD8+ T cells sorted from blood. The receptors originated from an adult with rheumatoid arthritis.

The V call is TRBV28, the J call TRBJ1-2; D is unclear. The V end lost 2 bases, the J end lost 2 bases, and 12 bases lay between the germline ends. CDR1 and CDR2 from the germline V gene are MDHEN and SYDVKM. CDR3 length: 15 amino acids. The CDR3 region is CASSLGPTGNYGYTF. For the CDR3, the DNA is TGTGCCAGCAGTTTAGGGCCCACGGGGAACTATGGCTACACCTTC.

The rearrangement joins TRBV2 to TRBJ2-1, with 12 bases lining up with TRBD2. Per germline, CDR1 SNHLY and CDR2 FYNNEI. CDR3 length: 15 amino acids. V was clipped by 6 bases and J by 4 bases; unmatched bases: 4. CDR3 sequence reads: CASSRLAGAYNEQFF. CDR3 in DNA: TGTGCCAGCAGCCGACTAGCGGGAGCGTACAATGAGCAGTTCTTC.

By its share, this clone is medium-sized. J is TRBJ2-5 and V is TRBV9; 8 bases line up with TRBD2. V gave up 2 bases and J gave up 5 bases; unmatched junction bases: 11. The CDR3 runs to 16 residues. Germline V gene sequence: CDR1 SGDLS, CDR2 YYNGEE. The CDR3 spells CASSVQGSGRTETQYF. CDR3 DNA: TGTGCCAGCAGCGTCCAGGGAAGCGGGAGAACGGAGACCCAGTACTTC.

The CDR3 protein is CASSLGLFSPLHF. The DNA of the CDR3 is TGTGCCAGCAGTTTAGGTCTTTTTTCACCCCTCCACTTT. The V gene is TRBV27, the J gene TRBJ1-6; D remains ambiguous. The ends were cut back, 2 bases at V and 9 bases at J, with 8 bases in the middle. CDR3 length equals 13 residues. The germline CDR1 and CDR2 sequences are MNHEY and SMNVEV (reference sequence).

The CDR3 protein is CASSLGAVASYNEQFF. The DNA of the CDR3 is TGTGCCAGCAGCTTAGGGGCCGTAGCGTCCTACAATGAGCAGTTCTTC. The chain employs TRBV7-9 and TRBJ2-1; the D gene is possibly TRBD2 (5 bases). Germline V lookup: CDR1 SEHNR, CDR2 FQNEAQ (reference sequence). V gave up 1 base and J gave up 1 base, with 11 bases separating them. This CDR3 spans 16 amino acids.

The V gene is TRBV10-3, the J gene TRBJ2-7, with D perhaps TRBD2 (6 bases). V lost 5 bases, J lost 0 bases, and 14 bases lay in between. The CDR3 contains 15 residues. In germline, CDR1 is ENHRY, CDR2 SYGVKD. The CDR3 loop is CAISSPRGSSYEQYF. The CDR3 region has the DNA TGTGCCATCAGTTCCCCGCGGGGAAGCTCCTACGAGCAGTACTTC.

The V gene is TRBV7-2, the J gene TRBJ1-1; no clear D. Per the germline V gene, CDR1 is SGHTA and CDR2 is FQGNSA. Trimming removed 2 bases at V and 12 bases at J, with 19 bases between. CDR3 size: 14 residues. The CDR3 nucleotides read TGTGCCAGCAGCTTAATAGGGCGTACGCCTCGACCTTTCTTT. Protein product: CASSLIGRTPRPFF.

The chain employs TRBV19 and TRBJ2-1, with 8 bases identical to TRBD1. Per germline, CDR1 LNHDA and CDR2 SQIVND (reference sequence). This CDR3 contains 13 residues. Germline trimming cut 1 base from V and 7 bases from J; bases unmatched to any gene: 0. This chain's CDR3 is CASSIGTGNEQFF. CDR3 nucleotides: TGTGCCAGTAGTATAGGGACAGGGAATGAGCAGTTCTTC.

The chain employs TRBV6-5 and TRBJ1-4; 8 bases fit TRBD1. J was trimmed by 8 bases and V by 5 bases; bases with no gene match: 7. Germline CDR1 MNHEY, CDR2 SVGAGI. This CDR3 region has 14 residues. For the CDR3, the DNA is TGTGCCAGCAGTCCAGGGGGCGGAGGAGAAAAACTGTTTTTT. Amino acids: CASSPGGGGEKLFF.

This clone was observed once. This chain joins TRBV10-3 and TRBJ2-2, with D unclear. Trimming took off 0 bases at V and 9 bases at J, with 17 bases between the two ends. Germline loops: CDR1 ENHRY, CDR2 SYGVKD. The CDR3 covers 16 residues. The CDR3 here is CAISESGYGAPRELFF. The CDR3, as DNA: TGTGCCATCAGTGAGTCAGGGTACGGTGCCCCTAGGGAGCTGTTTTTT.

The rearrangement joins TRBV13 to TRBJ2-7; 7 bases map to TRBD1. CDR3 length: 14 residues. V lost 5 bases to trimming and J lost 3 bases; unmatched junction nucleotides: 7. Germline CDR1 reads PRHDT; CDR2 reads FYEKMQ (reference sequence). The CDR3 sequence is CASSLQTGNYEQYF. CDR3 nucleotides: TGTGCCAGCAGCCTACAGACAGGGAACTACGAGCAGTACTTC.

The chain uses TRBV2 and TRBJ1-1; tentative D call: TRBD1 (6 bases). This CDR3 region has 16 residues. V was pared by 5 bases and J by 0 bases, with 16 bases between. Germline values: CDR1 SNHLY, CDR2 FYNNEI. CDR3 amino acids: CASSKREQGMNTEAFF. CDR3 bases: TGTGCCAGCAGTAAGCGCGAACAGGGCATGAACACTGAAGCTTTCTTT.

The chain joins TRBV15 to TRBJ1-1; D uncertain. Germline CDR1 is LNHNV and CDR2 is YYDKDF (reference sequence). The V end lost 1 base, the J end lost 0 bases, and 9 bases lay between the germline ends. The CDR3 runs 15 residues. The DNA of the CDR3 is TGTGCCACCAGCAGAGGCGGCGGGATGAACACTGAAGCTTTCTTT. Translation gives CATSRGGGMNTEAFF.

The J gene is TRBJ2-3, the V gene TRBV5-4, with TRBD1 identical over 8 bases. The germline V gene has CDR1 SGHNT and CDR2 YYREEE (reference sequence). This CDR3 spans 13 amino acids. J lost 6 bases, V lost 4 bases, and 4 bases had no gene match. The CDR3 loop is CASSRTGWDTQYF. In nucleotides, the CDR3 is TGTGCCAGCAGCCGGACAGGGTGGGATACGCAGTATTTT.

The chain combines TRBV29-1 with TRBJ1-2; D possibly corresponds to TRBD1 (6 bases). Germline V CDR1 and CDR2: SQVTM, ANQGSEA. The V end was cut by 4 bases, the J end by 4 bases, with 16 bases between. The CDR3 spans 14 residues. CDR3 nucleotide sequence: TGCAGCGTTGCCCTATGGGGGCGTAGCTATGGCTACACCTTC. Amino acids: CSVALWGRSYGYTF. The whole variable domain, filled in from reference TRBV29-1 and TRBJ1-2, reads SAVISQKPSRDICQRGTSLTIQCQVDSQVTMMFWYRQQPGQSLTLIATANQGSEATYESGFVIDKFPISRPNLTFSTLTVSNMSPEDSSIYLCSVALWGRSYGYTFGSGTRLTVV.

CDR3 coding DNA: TGCGCCAGCAGCCAACAGGACTCTACAACTAATGAAAAACTGTTTTTT. It specifies CASSQQDSTTNEKLFF. This chain connects TRBV5-1 to TRBJ1-4, with TRBD1 as a possible D gene (5 bases). The CDR3 length is 16 residues. Germline CDR1 reads SGHRS; CDR2 reads YFSETQ. The V gene lost 4 bases and the J gene lost 0 bases, with 13 bases spanning the gap.

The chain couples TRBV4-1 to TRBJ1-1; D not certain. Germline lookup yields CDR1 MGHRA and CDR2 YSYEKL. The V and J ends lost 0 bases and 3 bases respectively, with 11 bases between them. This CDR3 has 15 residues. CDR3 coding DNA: TGCGCCAGCAGCCAAGACGCTTTGGCGGACACTGAAGCTTTCTTT. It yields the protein CASSQDALADTEAFF.

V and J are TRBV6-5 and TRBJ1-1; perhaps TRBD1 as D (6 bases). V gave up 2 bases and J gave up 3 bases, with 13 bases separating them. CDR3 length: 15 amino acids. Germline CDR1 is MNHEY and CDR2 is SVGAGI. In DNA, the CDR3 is TGTGCCAGCAGTTACGGCAGGGGAGGGGACACTGAAGCTTTCTTT. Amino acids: CASSYGRGGDTEAFF.

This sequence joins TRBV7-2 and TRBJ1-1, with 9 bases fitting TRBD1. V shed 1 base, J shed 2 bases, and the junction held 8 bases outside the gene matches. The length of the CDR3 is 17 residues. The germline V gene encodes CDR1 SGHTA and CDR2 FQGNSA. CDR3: CASSLEVQGAINTEAFF. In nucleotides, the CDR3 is TGTGCCAGCAGCTTAGAGGTACAGGGGGCGATTAACACTGAAGCTTTCTTT.

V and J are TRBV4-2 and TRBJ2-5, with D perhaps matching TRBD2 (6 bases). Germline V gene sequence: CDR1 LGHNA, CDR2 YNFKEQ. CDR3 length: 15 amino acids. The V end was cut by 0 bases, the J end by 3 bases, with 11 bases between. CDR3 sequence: CASSQDSRREETQYF. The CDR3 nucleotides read TGTGCCAGCAGCCAAGATTCAAGGAGGGAAGAGACCCAGTACTTC.

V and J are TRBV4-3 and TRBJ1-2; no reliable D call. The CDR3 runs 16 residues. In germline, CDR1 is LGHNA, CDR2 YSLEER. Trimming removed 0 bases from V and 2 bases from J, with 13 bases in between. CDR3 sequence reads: CASSQDSPVTNYGYTF. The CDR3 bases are TGCGCCAGCAGCCAAGATAGTCCAGTTACGAACTATGGCTACACCTTC.

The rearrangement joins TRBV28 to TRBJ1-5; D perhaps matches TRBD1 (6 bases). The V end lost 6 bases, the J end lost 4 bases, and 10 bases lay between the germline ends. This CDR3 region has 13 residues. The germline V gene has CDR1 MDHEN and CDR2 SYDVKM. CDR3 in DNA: TGTGCCAGCAGGTGGACAGAAAATCAGCCCCAGCATTTT. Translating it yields CASRWTENQPQHF.

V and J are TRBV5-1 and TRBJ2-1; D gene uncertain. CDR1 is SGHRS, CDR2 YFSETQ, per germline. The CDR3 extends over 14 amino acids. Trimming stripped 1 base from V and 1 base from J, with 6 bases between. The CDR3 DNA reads TGCGCCAGCAGCTTGCAGGAGTCCTACAATGAGCAGTTCTTC. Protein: CASSLQESYNEQFF.

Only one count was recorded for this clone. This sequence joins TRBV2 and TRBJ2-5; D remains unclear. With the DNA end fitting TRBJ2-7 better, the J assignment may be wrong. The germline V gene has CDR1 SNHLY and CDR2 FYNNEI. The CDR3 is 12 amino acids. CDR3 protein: CASSELQREQYF. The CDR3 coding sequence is TGTGCCAGCAGTGAACTTCAGCGCGAGCAGTACTTC.

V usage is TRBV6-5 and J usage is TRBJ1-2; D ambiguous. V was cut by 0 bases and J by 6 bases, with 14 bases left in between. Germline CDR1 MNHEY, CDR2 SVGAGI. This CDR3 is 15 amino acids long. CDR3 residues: CASSYSGPLRHGYTF. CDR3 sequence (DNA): TGTGCCAGCAGTTACTCGGGCCCTTTACGACATGGCTACACCTTC.